The present TCR beta chain was sequenced within a study of cytomegalovirus exposure and HLA in healthy donors. Background on the study: When fewer than 400 donors were genotyped, around 77% of them were found to fall in the Caucasian-associated ancestry cluster.

Study outcomes and limitations: Specificity for CMV antigens was confirmed in vitro for a few of the CMV-associated chains. As a later analysis showed, a missense DCLRE1C variant was linked to trimming of TCR beta V- and J-genes.

Healthy donors of bone marrow made up the group. This clone was recorded once. The antigen remains unidentified. Amplification used 60 Vbeta primers and 13 Jbeta primers. This table comes from immunoSEQ multiplex PCR, and its TCRdb copy is limited to in-frame clones, with some not included. This table holds approximately 190,000 clones, around 85% found once. CDR1 and CDR2 from the germline V gene are SGHRS and YFSETQ. Trimming removed 4 bases from V and 2 bases from J, with 10 bases in between. The CDR3 runs 14 residues. The sequenced sample was PBMCs. The V gene is TRBV5-1, the J gene TRBJ1-5; D unresolved. This receptor was identified in a man in his forties or fifties in good health and CMV-seronegative. The CDR3 region has the DNA TGCGCCAGCAGCGGGGAGGGCGGCAATCAGCCCCAGCATTTT. Translating gives CASSGEGGNQPQHF.